This T cell receptor beta chain was recovered during a study of CD8+CD57+ T cells in acquired aplastic anemia. This CDR3 spans 13 amino acids. Germline V gene data show CDR1 as SNHLY and CDR2 as FYNNEI. The germline V and J ends were trimmed by 6 bases and 7 bases, with 13 bases remaining between them. For CDR3 and TCR beta VDJ profiling, genomic DNA was the template used. TCRdb reprocessed the reads via MiXCR and lists one record per CDR3 protein. The data contain roughly 220,000 distinct CDR3 sequences, about 60% of them seen just once; the ten biggest clones take up roughly 53%. Patients selected for sequencing had displayed CD8+CD57+ cell expansion by flow cytometry. The diagnosis in all patients was severe acquired aplastic anemia.

This sequence was found in a human donor with aplastic anemia. Sample: sorted CD4+, CD8+, or CD8+CD57+ T cells (not recorded which) from PBMCs. This rearrangement joins TRBV2 to TRBJ1-5, with D hard to call. This chain's CDR3 is CASREYSGQPQHF. Here the CDR3 DNA reads TGTGCCAGCAGGGAATATAGCGGGCAGCCCCAGCATTTT.